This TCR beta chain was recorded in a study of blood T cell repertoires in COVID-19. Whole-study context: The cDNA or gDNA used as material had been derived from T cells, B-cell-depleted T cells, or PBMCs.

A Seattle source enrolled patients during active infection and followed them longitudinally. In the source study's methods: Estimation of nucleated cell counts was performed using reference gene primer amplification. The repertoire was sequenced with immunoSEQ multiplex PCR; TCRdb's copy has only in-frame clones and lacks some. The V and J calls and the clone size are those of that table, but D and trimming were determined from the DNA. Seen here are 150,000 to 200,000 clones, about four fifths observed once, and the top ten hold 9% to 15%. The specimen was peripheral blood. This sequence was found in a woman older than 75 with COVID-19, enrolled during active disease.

The CDR3 protein is CASSFRQGDQPQHF. DNA for the CDR3: TGTGCCAGCAGTTTCCGACAGGGGGACCAGCCCCAGCATTTT. The chain combines TRBV6-5 with TRBJ1-5; 9 bases fit TRBD1. The germline gives CDR1 MNHEY, CDR2 SVGAGI. Unmatched junction bases numbered 5, after V lost 4 bases and J lost 7 bases. The CDR3 is 14 amino acids.